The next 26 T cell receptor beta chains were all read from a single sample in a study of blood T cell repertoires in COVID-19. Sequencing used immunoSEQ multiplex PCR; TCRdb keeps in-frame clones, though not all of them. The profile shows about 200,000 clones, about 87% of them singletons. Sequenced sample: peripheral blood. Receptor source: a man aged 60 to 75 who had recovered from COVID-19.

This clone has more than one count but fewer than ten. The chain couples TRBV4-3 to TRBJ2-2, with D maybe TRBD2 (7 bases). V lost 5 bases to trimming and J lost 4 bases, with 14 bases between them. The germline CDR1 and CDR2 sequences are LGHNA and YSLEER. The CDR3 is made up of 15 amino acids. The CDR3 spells CASSGLGGVTGELFF. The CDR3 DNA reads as TGCGCCAGCAGCGGGTTAGGGGGGGTCACCGGGGAGCTGTTTTTT.

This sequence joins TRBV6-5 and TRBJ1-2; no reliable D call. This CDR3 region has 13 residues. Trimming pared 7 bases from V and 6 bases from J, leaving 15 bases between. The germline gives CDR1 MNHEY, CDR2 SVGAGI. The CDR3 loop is CASIAATDDGYTF. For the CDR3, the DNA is TGTGCCAGCATTGCCGCGACTGACGATGGCTACACCTTC.

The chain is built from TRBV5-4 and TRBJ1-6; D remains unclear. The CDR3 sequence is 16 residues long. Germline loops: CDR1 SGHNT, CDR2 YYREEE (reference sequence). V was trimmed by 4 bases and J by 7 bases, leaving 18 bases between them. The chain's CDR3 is CASSPGANTENSPLHF. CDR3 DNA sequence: TGTGCCAGCAGCCCGGGAGCCAACACCGAAAATTCACCCCTCCACTTT.

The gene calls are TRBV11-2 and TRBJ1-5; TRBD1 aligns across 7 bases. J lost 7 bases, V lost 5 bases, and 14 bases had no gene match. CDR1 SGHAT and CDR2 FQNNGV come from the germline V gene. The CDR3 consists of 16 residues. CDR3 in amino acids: CASSRGQQEVRQPQHF. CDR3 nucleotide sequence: TGTGCCAGCAGCAGGGGACAGCAGGAGGTTAGACAGCCCCAGCATTTT.

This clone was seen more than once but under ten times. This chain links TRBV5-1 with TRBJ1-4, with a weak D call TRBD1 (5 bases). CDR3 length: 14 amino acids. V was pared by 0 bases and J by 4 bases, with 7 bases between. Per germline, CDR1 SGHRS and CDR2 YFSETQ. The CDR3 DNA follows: TGCGCCAGCAGCTTGGCGACAGTTAATGAAAAACTGTTTTTT. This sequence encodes CASSLATVNEKLFF.

Here the CDR3 reads CASSLTGSAYNEQFF. CDR3 coding DNA: TGCGCCAGCAGCTTGACCGGGAGCGCCTACAATGAGCAGTTCTTC. The rearrangement joins TRBV5-1 to TRBJ2-1; possibly TRBD2 for D (6 bases). Between the trimmed V and J ends, which lost 1 base and 2 bases, there was a span of 10 bases. The CDR3 is made up of 15 amino acids. Germline loops: CDR1 SGHRS, CDR2 YFSETQ.

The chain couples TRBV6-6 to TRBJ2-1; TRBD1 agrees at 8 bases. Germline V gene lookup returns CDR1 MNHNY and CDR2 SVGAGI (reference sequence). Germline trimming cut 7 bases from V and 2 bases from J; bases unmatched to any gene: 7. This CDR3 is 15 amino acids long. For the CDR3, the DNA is TGTGCCAGCACCTGGACAGGGCGGACCTACAATGAGCAGTTCTTC. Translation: CASTWTGRTYNEQFF.

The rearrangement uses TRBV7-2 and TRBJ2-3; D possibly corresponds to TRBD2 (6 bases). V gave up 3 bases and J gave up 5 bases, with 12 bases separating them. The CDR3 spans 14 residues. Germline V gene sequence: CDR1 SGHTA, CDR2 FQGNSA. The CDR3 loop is CASSFQRAQDTQYF. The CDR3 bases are TGTGCCAGCAGCTTCCAGCGGGCCCAAGATACGCAGTATTTT.

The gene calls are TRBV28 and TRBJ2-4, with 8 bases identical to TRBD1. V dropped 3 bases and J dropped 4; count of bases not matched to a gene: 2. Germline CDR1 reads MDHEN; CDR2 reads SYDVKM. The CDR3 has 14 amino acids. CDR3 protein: CASSFGTGKNIQYF. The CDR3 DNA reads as TGTGCCAGCAGTTTCGGGACAGGAAAAAACATTCAGTACTTC.

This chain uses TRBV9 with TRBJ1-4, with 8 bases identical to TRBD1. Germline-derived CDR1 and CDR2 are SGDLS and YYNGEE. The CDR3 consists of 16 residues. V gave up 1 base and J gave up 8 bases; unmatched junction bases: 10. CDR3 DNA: TGTGCCAGCAGCGTATCCGGGGGACAGGACGTGGAAAAACTGTTTTTT. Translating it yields CASSVSGGQDVEKLFF.

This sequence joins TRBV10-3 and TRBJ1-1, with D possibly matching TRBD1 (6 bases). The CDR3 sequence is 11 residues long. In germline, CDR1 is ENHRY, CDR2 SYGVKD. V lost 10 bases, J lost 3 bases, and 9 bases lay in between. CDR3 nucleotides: TGTGCCAGCGAGGGGGACACTGAAGCTTTCTTT. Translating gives CASEGDTEAFF.

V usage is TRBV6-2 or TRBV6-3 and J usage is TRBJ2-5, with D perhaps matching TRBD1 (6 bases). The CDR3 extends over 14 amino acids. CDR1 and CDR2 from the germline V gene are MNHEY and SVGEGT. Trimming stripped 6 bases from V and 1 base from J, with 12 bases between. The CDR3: CASSPGHPQETQYF. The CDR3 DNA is TGTGCCAGCAGCCCGGGACATCCCCAAGAGACCCAGTACTTC.

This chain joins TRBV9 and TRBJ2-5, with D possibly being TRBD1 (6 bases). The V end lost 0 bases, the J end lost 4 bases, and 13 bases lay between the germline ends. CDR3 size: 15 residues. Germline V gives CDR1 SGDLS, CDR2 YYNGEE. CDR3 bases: TGTGCCAGCAGCGTAGGTGGCACAGGGAGAGAGACCCAGTACTTC. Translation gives CASSVGGTGRETQYF.

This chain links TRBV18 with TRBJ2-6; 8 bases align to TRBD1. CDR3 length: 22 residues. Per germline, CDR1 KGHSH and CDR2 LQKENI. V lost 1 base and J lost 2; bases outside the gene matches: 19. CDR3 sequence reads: CASSPRTPGQGDLRTGANVLTF. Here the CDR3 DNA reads TGTGCCAGCTCACCACGGACCCCCGGACAGGGAGATTTGAGAACTGGGGCCAACGTCCTGACTTTC. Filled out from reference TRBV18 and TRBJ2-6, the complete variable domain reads NAGVMQNPRHLVRRRGQEARLRCSPMKGHSHVYWYRQLPEEGLKFMVYLQKENIIDESGMPKERFSAEFPKEGPSILRIQQVVRGDSAAYFCASSPRTPGQGDLRTGANVLTFGAGSRLTVL.

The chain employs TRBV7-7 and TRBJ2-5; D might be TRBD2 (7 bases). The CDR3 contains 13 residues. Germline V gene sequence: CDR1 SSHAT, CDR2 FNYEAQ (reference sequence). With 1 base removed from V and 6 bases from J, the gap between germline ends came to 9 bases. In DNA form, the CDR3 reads TGTGCCAGCAGCTTAGGCGGGGGCAAGACCCAGTACTTC. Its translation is CASSLGGGKTQYF.

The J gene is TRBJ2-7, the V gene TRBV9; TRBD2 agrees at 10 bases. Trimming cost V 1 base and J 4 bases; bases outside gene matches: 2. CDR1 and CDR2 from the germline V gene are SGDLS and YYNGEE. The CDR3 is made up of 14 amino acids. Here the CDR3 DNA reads TGTGCCAGCAGCGTAAGCGGGAGGGGATACGAGCAGTACTTC. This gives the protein CASSVSGRGYEQYF. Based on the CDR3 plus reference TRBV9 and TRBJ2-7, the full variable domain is DSGVTQTPKHLITATGQRVTLRCSPRSGDLSVYWYQQSLDQGLQFLIQYYNGEERAKGNILERFSAQQFPDLHSELNLSSLELGDSALYFCASSVSGRGYEQYFGPGTRLTVT.

DNA for the CDR3: TGTGCCAGCAGTGACCCAGGGGACCTCTATGGCTACACCTTC. Protein sequence: CASSDPGDLYGYTF. V usage is TRBV6-1 and J usage is TRBJ1-2; tentatively, D is TRBD1 (6 bases). Germline V gene sequence: CDR1 MNHNS, CDR2 SASEGT. The CDR3 consists of 14 residues. Trimming took off 3 bases at V and 4 bases at J, with 12 bases between the two ends.

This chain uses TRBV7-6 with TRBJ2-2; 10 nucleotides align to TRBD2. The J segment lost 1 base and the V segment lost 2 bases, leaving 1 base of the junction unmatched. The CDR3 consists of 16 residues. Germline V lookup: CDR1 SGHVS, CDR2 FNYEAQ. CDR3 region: CASSLLAGENTGELFF. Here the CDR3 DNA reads TGTGCCAGCAGCTTACTAGCGGGAGAGAACACCGGGGAGCTGTTTTTT.

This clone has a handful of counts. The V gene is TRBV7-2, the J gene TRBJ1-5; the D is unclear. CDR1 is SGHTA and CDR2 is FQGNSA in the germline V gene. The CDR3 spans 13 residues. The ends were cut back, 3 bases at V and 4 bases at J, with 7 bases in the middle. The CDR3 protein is CASSFQRNQPQHF. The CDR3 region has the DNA TGTGCCAGCAGCTTTCAGAGGAATCAGCCCCAGCATTTT.

The CDR3 loop is CASSSGGVKSYNEQFF. CDR3 in DNA: TGTGCCAGCAGTTCGGGGGGGGTGAAGTCCTACAATGAGCAGTTCTTC. The gene calls are TRBV6-2 or TRBV6-3 and TRBJ2-1, with 8 bases identical to TRBD2. The CDR3 consists of 16 residues. With V trimmed by 4 bases and J by 1 base, 6 bases remained unmatched. CDR1 and CDR2 from the germline V gene are MNHEY and SVGEGT.

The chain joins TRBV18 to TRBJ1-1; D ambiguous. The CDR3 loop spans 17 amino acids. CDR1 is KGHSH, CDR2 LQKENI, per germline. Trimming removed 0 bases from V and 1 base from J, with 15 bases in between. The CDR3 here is CASSPPSLGMGNTEAFF. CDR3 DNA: TGTGCCAGCTCACCACCCTCCCTAGGCATGGGGAACACTGAAGCTTTCTTT.

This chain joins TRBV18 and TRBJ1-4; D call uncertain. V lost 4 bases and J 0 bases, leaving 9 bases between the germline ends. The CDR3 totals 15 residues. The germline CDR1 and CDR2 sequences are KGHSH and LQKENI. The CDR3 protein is CASSLALATNEKLFF. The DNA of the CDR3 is TGTGCCAGCTCACTAGCGCTTGCAACTAATGAAAAACTGTTTTTT.

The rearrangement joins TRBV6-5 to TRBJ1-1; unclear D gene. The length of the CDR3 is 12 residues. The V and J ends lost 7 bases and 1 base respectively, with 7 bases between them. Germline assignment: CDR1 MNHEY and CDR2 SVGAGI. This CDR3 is CASTSWNTEAFF. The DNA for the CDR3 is TGTGCCAGCACCTCTTGGAACACTGAAGCTTTCTTT.

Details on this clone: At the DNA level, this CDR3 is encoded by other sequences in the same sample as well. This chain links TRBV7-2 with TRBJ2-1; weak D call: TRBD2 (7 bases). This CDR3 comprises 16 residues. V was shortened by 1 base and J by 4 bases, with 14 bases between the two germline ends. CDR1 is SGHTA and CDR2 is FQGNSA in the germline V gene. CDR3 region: CASSLVGGGAYNEQFF. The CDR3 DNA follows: TGTGCCAGCAGCTTAGTCGGTGGGGGGGCTTACAATGAGCAGTTCTTC.

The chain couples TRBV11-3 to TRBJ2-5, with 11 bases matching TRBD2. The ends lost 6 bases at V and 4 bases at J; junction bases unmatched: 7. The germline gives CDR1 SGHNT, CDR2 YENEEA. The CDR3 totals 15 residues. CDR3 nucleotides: TGTGCCAGCAGTTATAGCGGGGGGGCAGGAGAGACCCAGTACTTC. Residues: CASSYSGGAGETQYF.

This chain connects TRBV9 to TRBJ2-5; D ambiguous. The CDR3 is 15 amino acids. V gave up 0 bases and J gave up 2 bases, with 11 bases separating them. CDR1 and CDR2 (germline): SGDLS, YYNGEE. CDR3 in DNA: TGTGCCAGCAGCGTAGTCGGCGGAACTCAAGAGACCCAGTACTTC. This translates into CASSVVGGTQETQYF.